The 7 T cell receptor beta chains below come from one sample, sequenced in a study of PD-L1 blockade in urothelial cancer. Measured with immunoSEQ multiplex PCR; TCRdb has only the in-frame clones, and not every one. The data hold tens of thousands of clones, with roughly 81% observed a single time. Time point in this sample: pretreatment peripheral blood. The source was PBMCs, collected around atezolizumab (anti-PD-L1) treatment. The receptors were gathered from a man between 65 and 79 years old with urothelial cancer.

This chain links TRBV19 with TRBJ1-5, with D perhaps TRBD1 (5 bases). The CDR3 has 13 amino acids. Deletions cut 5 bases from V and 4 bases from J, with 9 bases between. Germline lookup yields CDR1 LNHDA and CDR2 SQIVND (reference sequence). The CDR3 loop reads CASSGALNQPQHF. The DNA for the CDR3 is TGTGCCAGTAGTGGGGCCCTAAATCAGCCCCAGCATTTT.

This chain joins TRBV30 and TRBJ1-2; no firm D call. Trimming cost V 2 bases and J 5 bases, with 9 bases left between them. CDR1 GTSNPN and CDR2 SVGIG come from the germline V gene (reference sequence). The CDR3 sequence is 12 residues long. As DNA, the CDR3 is TGTGCCTGGAGTTTATCACAATATGGCTACACCTTC. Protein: CAWSLSQYGYTF.

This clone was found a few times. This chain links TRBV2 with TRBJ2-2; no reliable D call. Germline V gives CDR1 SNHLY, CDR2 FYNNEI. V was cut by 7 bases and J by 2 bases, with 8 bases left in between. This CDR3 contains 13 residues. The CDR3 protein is CASISPNTGELFF. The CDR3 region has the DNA TGTGCCAGCATATCCCCTAACACCGGGGAGCTGTTTTTT. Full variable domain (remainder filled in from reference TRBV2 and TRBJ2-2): EPEVTQTPSHQVTQMGQEVILRCVPISNHLYFYWYRQILGQKVEFLVSFYNNEISEKSEIFDDQFSVERPDGSNFTLKIRSTKLEDSAMYFCASISPNTGELFFGEGSRLTVL.

CDR3 protein: CASSEAPGLGTDTQYF. DNA for the CDR3: TGTGCCAGCAGTGAAGCGCCAGGGTTAGGCACAGATACGCAGTATTTT. The V call is TRBV2, the J call TRBJ2-3; TRBD1 might be the D (5 bases). V was clipped by 0 bases and J by 1 base, with 11 bases between them. Germline CDR1 is SNHLY and CDR2 is FYNNEI. This CDR3 comprises 16 residues.

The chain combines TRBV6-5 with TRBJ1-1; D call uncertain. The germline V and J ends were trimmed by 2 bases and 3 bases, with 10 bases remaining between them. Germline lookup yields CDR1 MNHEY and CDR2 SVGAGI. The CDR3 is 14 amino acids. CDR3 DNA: TGTGCCAGCAGTTACACACGACGGGACACTGAAGCTTTCTTT. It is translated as CASSYTRRDTEAFF.

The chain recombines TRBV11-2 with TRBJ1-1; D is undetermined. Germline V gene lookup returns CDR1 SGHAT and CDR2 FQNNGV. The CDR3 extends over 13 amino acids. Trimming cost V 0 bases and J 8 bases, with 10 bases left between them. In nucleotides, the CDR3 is TGTGCCAGCAGCTTAGAACGGTATAGAGAAGCTTTCTTT. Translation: CASSLERYREAFF.

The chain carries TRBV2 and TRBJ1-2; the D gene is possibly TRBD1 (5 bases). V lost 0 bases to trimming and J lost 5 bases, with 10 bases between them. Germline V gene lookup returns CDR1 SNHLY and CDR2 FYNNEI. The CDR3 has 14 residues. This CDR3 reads CASSEAGGEYGYTF. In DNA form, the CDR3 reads TGTGCCAGCAGTGAAGCGGGGGGGGAGTATGGCTACACCTTC.